This T cell receptor (beta chain) was sequenced for a study of metastatic and nonmetastatic thyroid tumors. Original processing notes: Building a distant-metastasis classifier for papillary thyroid cancer drew on CDR3 differences across clinicopathological groups. With MiXCR, TCRdb called clones anew from the PCR reads. Here the V and J calls rest on TCRdb's processing, not on the authors' analysis. The sample contains around 19,000 clones, roughly 16% of which appear only once. General observations from the study: A significant increase in TCR beta diversity was reportedly seen in malignant thyroid tumors relative to benign nodules, in blood and tumor.

Until they underwent thyroid surgery, no patient had received any treatment. Germline V lookup: CDR1 MNHNS, CDR2 SASEGT. The CDR3 length is 13 residues. About this clone: Antigen specificity is unknown. The germline gene is not matched at one end of the junction; a read error may be the cause.

Sequenced input: tumor tissue. This receptor was identified in a female donor with papillary thyroid cancer or a benign thyroid nodule (not recorded which). Some clones in this sample may be carry-over from other donors' samples. This chain uses TRBV6-1 with TRBJ2-7; D is possibly TRBD2 (5 bases). CDR3 sequence reads: CASIEVFMRTQSF. The CDR3 nucleotides read TGTGCCAGCATTGAAGTATTCATGCGGACTCAGAGCTTC.